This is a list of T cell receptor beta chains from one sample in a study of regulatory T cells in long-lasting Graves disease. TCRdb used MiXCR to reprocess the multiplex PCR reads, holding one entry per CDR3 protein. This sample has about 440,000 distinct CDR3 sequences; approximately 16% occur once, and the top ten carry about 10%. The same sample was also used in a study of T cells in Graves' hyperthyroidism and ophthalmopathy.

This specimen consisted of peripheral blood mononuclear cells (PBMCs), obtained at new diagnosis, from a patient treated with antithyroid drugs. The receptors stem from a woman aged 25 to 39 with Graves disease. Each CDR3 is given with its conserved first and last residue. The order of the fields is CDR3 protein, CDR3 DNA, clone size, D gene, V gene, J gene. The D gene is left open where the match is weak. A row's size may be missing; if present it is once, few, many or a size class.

CAARVRNNDNEQFF	TGTGCCGCGCGCGTGAGGAACAATGACAATGAGCAGTTCTTC	many	NA	TRBV10-3	TRBJ2-1
CASSISEGLRNTEAFF	TGTGCCAGTAGTATCTCAGAGGGTTTGCGGAACACTGAAGCTTTCTTT	many	NA	TRBV19	TRBJ1-1
CVSSGGTGPYEQYF	TGTGTCAGCAGCGGGGGGACGGGTCCCTACGAGCAGTACTTC	once	TRBD2	TRBV9	TRBJ2-7
CASRATGPPWYGYTF	TGTGCCAGTAGAGCCACAGGGCCCCCATGGTATGGCTACACCTTC	NA	NA	TRBV19	TRBJ1-2
CASSPSPGLAHQETQYF	TGTGCCAGCAGTCCATCACCGGGACTAGCGCATCAAGAGACCCAGTACTTC	few	TRBD2	TRBV12-3/TRBV12-4	TRBJ2-5
CSAREVQLYNEQFF	TGCAGTGCTAGAGAGGTCCAGCTGTACAATGAGCAGTTCTTC	few	NA	TRBV20-1	TRBJ2-1
CASSSGTATRGFF	TGTGCCAGCAGTTCGGGGACGGCGACCCGGGGGTTCTTT	many	NA	TRBV27	TRBJ1-1
CSGDTSSYNEQFF	TGCAGCGGCGACACCAGCTCCTACAATGAGCAGTTCTTC	NA	NA	TRBV29-1	TRBJ2-1
CASSHSRIGGSGELFF	TGTGCCAGCAGCCATAGTCGGATTGGGGGATCCGGGGAGCTGTTTTTT	NA	NA	TRBV7-2	TRBJ2-2
CASSLAGTSGREYYEQYF	TGTGCCAGCAGCTTAGCCGGCACTAGCGGGAGAGAGTACTACGAGCAGTACTTC	many	TRBD2	TRBV7-8	TRBJ2-7
CASSQVSARLMGNEQFF	TGTGCCAGCAGCCAAGTCTCAGCGCGGCTGATGGGCAATGAGCAGTTCTTC	many	NA	TRBV3-1	TRBJ2-1
CASSGGREGPRETQYF	TGTGCCAGCAGCGGGGGGCGGGAGGGCCCCAGGGAGACCCAGTACTTC	NA	TRBD2	TRBV7-8	TRBJ2-5
CSAITGELFF	TGCAGTGCGATCACCGGGGAGCTGTTTTTT	few	NA	TRBV20-1	TRBJ2-2
CSALRGRGNQPQHF	TGCAGTGCTCTCAGGGGGCGAGGGAATCAGCCCCAGCATTTT	many	TRBD1	TRBV20-1	TRBJ1-5
CASSQGQGRETQYF	TGCGCCAGCAGCCAAGGACAGGGGCGAGAGACCCAGTACTTC	few	TRBD1	TRBV7-2	TRBJ2-5
CASSDFGGEGLAGVGEQYF	TGTGCCAGCAGTGACTTCGGCGGGGAGGGACTAGCGGGAGTTGGCGAGCAGTACTTC	many	TRBD2	TRBV2	TRBJ2-7
CASSPSREVLNEQFF	TGTGCCAGCTCACCTTCGCGGGAGGTGTTGAATGAGCAGTTCTTC	many	TRBD2	TRBV18	TRBJ2-1